This is a list of T cell receptor beta chains from one sample in a study of T-cell reconstitution after alpha-beta-depleted transplantation in children. Using its own MiXCR run on the PCR reads, TCRdb lists one record per CDR3 protein. Among 230,000 or so distinct CDR3 sequences, around 12% were seen once, and the ten largest hold 2.6%. The material was PBMCs from the stem cell graft donor, obtained from the stem cell graft. Receptors originate from a human donor who donated a stem cell graft to a child with acute lymphoblastic leukemia. The CDR3 runs from the conserved cysteine through the conserved F or W. The D gene is left open where the match is weak. Not every row has a clone size; where given, it reads once, few, many or a size class.

J gene,V gene,clone size,D gene,CDR3 DNA,CDR3 protein
TRBJ2-7,TRBV10-2,.,.,TGCGCCAGCAGTGAGTACAGCCTCTCCTACGAGCAGTACTTC,CASSEYSLSYEQYF
TRBJ1-1,TRBV9,many,TRBD1,TGTGCCAGCAGCGTGTCGGGACAGTTGAACACTGAAGCTTTCTTT,CASSVSGQLNTEAFF
TRBJ1-4,TRBV29-1,many,.,TGCAGCGTTGGACAGGCATCTAATGAAAAACTGTTTTTT,CSVGQASNEKLFF
TRBJ1-6,TRBV6-1,many,.,TGTGCCAGCAGCCGCACCGGCAGCTATAATTCACCCCTCCACTTT,CASSRTGSYNSPLHF
TRBJ1-2,TRBV29-1,many,.,TGCAGCGTTGATAAGGGGAGGGGTGGCTACACCTTC,CSVDKGRGGYTF
TRBJ2-3,TRBV10-3,many,.,TGTGCCATCAGGCAAGAGACAGGAGCTCTCACAGATACGCAGTATTTT,CAIRQETGALTDTQYF
TRBJ2-7,TRBV7-2,many,TRBD2,TGTGCCAGCAGCTCGGAAGGACTAGCGGGCGTCGAGCAGTACTTC,CASSSEGLAGVEQYF
TRBJ2-5,TRBV29-1,few,.,TGCAGCGTTGGCCGGGGGCGGATAGAGACCCAGTACTTC,CSVGRGRIETQYF
TRBJ1-1,TRBV7-2,many,.,TGTGCCAGCAGCCGCAATTCACGGGGCACTGAAGCTTTCTTT,CASSRNSRGTEAFF
TRBJ2-1,TRBV29-1,many,TRBD1,TGCAGCGTTGCTGGACAGGGGGTCCCCTACAATGAGCAGTTCTTC,CSVAGQGVPYNEQFF
TRBJ2-6,TRBV27,many,.,TGTGCCAGCAGTTTATGGGGGGCTGGGGCCAACGTCCTGACTTTC,CASSLWGAGANVLTF
TRBJ2-1,TRBV5-1,many,TRBD1,TGCGCCAGCAGCTTTACAGGGGCAGTCCAGTTCTTC,CASSFTGAVQFF
TRBJ2-1,TRBV12-3/TRBV12-4,few,TRBD2,TGTGCCAGCAGACTGACCGGGACTAGGGCCTACAATGAGCAGTTCTTC,CASRLTGTRAYNEQFF
TRBJ1-1,TRBV20-1,many,TRBD1,TGCAGTGCTCCCATTTGGGGTAGACAGGGGGGTGAAGCTTTCTTT,CSAPIWGRQGGEAFF
TRBJ2-7,TRBV7-2,few,.,TGTGCCAGCAGCTTAAGTGGCGGACCTTACGAGCAGTACTTC,CASSLSGGPYEQYF
TRBJ2-7,TRBV5-1,many,TRBD1,TGCGCCAGCAGCTCGGTCCCTGGACAGGGGTCCTACGAGCAGTACTTC,CASSSVPGQGSYEQYF
TRBJ2-5,TRBV5-6,many,.,TGTGCCAGCAGCTTATCGACTCTGTGGGAGACCCAGTACTTC,CASSLSTLWETQYF
TRBJ2-7,TRBV6-2/TRBV6-3,.,.,TGTGCCAGCAGTTATCACCTAGGAGAACAGGCCGCCTCCTACGAGCAGTACTTC,CASSYHLGEQAASYEQYF
TRBJ1-2,TRBV5-4,few,TRBD1,TGTGCCAGCAGCCGAGGGGGCGAGTATGGCTACACCTTC,CASSRGGEYGYTF
TRBJ2-6,TRBV12-3/TRBV12-4,.,.,TGTGCCAGCAGACAGACAGCGCGGCGTAGGGCCAACGTCCTGACTTTC,CASRQTARRRANVLTF
TRBJ1-5,TRBV29-1,many,TRBD1,TGCAGCGTTGTTTTAGGGACAGCTAATCAGCCCCAGCATTTT,CSVVLGTANQPQHF
TRBJ2-7,TRBV20-1,many,.,TGCAGTGCTAGAGAATTTGGTTGGGAGCAGTACTTC,CSAREFGWEQYF
TRBJ2-6,TRBV30,.,.,TGTGCCTGGAGTCCTCTGGTGGGGCCCGGGGCCAACGTCCTGACTTTC,CAWSPLVGPGANVLTF
TRBJ2-1,TRBV7-2,.,TRBD2,TGTGCCAGCAGCTTTCAACTAGCGGGAGAAGGAGGTGAGCAGTTCTTC,CASSFQLAGEGGEQFF
TRBJ2-7,TRBV5-1,.,.,TGCGCCAGCAGCTTGGAGGCCCCCACTGTGTACGAGCAGTACTTC,CASSLEAPTVYEQYF
TRBJ2-7,TRBV28,many,.,TGTGCCAGCAGTTGGGGGAGGGGGAGCTACGAGCAGTACTTC,CASSWGRGSYEQYF
TRBJ1-1,TRBV6-2/TRBV6-3,many,.,TGTGCCAGCAGTTACGGGGAGGGGACTGAAGCTTTCTTT,CASSYGEGTEAFF